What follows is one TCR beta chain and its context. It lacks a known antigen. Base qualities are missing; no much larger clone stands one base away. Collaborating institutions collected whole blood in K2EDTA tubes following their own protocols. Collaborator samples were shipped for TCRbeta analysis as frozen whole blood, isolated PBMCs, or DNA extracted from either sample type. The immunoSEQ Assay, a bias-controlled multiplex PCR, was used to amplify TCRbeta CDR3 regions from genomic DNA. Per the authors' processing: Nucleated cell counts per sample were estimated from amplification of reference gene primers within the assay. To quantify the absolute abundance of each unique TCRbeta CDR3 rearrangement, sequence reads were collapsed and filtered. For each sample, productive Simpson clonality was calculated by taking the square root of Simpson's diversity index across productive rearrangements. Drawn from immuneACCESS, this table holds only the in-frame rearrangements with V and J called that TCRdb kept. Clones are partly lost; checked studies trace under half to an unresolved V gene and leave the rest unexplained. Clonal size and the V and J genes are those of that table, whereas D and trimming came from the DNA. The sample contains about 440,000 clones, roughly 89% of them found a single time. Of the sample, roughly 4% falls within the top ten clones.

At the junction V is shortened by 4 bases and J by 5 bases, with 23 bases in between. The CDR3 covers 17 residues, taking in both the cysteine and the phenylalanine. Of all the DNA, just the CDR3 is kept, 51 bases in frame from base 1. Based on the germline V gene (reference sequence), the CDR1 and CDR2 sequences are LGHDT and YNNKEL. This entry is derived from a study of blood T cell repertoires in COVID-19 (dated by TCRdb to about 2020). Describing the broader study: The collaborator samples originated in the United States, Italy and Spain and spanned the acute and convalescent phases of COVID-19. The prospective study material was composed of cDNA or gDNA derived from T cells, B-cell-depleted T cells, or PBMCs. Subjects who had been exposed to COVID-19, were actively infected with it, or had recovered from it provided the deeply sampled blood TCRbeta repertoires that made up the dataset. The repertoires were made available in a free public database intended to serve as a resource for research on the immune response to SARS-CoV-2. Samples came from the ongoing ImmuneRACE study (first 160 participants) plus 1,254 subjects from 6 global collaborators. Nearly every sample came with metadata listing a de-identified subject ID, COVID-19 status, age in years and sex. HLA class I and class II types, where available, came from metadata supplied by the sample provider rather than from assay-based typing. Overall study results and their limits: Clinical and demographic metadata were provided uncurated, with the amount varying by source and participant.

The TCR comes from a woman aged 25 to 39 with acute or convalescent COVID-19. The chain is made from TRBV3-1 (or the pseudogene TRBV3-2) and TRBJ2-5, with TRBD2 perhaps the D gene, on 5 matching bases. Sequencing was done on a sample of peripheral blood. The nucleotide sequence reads TGTGCCAGCAGCCCCCGTTTCTCGCGGGCGTTGATGGAGACCCAGTACTTC. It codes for CASSPRFSRALMETQYF.